These 21 T cell receptor beta chains share one sample of origin, sequenced in a study of T cell responses to AZD1222 COVID-19 vaccine. Libraries were prepared by immunoSEQ multiplex PCR; TCRdb keeps only in-frame clonotypes and omits some of them. Of 89,000 or so clones in the sample, over 80% were seen once. The material sequenced was peripheral blood, taken 28 days after the second AZD1222 dose. The receptors were sampled from an adult who received the AZD1222 COVID-19 vaccine.

The J gene is TRBJ1-1, the V gene TRBV2; maybe TRBD1 (6 bases). The CDR3 consists of 13 residues. CDR1 is SNHLY, CDR2 FYNNEI, per germline. V was cut by 5 bases and J by 0 bases, with 7 bases left in between. The DNA for the CDR3 is TGTGCCAGCAGTTGGACAGTGAACACTGAAGCTTTCTTT. Protein product: CASSWTVNTEAFF. Filled out from reference TRBV2 and TRBJ1-1, the complete variable domain reads EPEVTQTPSHQVTQMGQEVILRCVPISNHLYFYWYRQILGQKVEFLVSFYNNEISEKSEIFDDQFSVERPDGSNFTLKIRSTKLEDSAMYFCASSWTVNTEAFFGQGTRLTVV.

This clone was recorded once. This chain uses TRBV18 with TRBJ1-5; TRBD1 matches 11 bases. The ends lost 6 bases at V and 4 bases at J; junction bases unmatched: 8. Looked up from germline, CDR1 is KGHSH and CDR2 is LQKENI. The CDR3 contains 16 residues. DNA of the CDR3: TGTGCCAGCTCCCCTGGAGGGGACAGGGGGAATCAGCCCCAGCATTTT. Translated, it gives CASSPGGDRGNQPQHF.

The rearrangement uses TRBV3-1 (or the pseudogene TRBV3-2) and TRBJ1-5; unclear D gene. V lost 1 base to trimming and J lost 0 bases, with 4 bases between them. This CDR3 has 14 residues. Germline lookup yields CDR1 LGHDT and CDR2 YNNKEL (reference sequence). CDR3: CASSQAYSNQPQHF. CDR3 sequence (DNA): TGTGCCAGCAGCCAAGCTTATAGCAATCAGCCCCAGCATTTT.

V usage is TRBV6-5 and J usage is TRBJ2-3; 9 nucleotides match TRBD2. Per germline, CDR1 MNHEY and CDR2 SVGAGI. The junction had 8 bases not matched to a gene; V was cut back by 6 bases and J by 4 bases. The CDR3 loop spans 15 amino acids. Here the CDR3 reads CASRSLAGTSDTQYF. CDR3 coding DNA: TGTGCCAGCAGATCCCTAGCGGGGACCTCAGATACGCAGTATTTT.

This chain uses TRBV19 with TRBJ2-7; the D gene is possibly TRBD1 (6 bases). Germline-derived CDR1 and CDR2 are LNHDA and SQIVND (reference sequence). CDR3 length equals 14 residues. Deletions cut 5 bases from V and 3 bases from J, with 14 bases between. CDR3 sequence reads: CASSQQGGGYEQYF. The CDR3 DNA follows: TGTGCCAGTAGTCAACAGGGTGGGGGCTACGAGCAGTACTTC.

As DNA, the CDR3 is TGTGCCAGCTCACCACCTAGGGGTAAAGAGACCCAGTACTTC. Protein: CASSPPRGKETQYF. The rearrangement joins TRBV18 to TRBJ2-5; a possible D gene is TRBD1 (5 bases). V lost 0 bases and J lost 3, with 8 bases in between. The germline V gene encodes CDR1 KGHSH and CDR2 LQKENI. The CDR3 extends over 14 amino acids.

The V call is TRBV19, the J call TRBJ1-3; D is perhaps TRBD1 (5 bases). V lost 6 bases and J lost 0, with 9 bases in between. The CDR3 is made up of 14 amino acids. Looked up from germline, CDR1 is LNHDA and CDR2 is SQIVND (reference sequence). The CDR3 DNA reads TGTGCCAGTAGCTGGGACCACTCTGGAAACACCATATATTTT. Amino acid sequence: CASSWDHSGNTIYF.

The rearrangement joins TRBV4-1 to TRBJ2-1; D may be TRBD1 or TRBD2 (5 bases each). Trimming removed 3 bases from V and 2 bases from J, with 14 bases in between. The CDR3 is made up of 16 amino acids. The germline CDR1 and CDR2 sequences are MGHRA and YSYEKL. This CDR3 reads CASSHEGERPYNEQFF. The DNA for the CDR3 is TGCGCCAGCAGCCACGAAGGGGAGCGGCCCTACAATGAGCAGTTCTTC.

The chain uses TRBV15 and TRBJ2-1; maybe TRBD2 (6 bases). The length of the CDR3 is 13 residues. V was cut by 5 bases and J by 3 bases, with 8 bases left in between. The germline CDR1 and CDR2 sequences are LNHNV and YYDKDF (reference sequence). CDR3 region: CATSGGVYNEQFF. The CDR3 DNA sequence: TGTGCCACCAGCGGAGGGGTCTACAATGAGCAGTTCTTC.

The V gene is TRBV6-1, the J gene TRBJ1-2; D is unresolved. The V gene's germline CDR1 is MNHNS and CDR2 SASEGT. V was pared by 0 bases and J by 7 bases, with 6 bases between. There are 12 residues in the CDR3. The CDR3 loop is CASSEAYGGYTF. The DNA of the CDR3 is TGTGCCAGCAGTGAAGCGTACGGTGGCTACACCTTC.

The chain uses TRBV6-6 and TRBJ1-2, with D hard to call. The CDR3 loop spans 15 amino acids. Trimming removed 0 bases from V and 1 base from J, with 9 bases in between. The germline CDR1 and CDR2 sequences are MNHNY and SVGAGI (reference sequence). CDR3 loop: CASSYSYRVNYGYTF. The DNA of the CDR3 is TGTGCCAGCAGTTACTCTTACCGGGTTAACTATGGCTACACCTTC.

The genes are TRBV2 and TRBJ1-5; possible D gene TRBD1, 6 bases. V shed 1 base and J shed 1 base, with 8 bases lying between them. The CDR3 has 15 amino acids. Germline V gives CDR1 SNHLY, CDR2 FYNNEI. This chain's CDR3 is CASSEDRASNQPQHF. DNA of the CDR3: TGTGCCAGCAGTGAAGACAGGGCAAGCAATCAGCCCCAGCATTTT.

J is TRBJ1-6 and V is TRBV30; 8 nucleotides match TRBD1. Trimming took 4 bases from V and 10 from J; bases not matched to a gene: 12. CDR3 length: 15 residues. Germline assignment: CDR1 GTSNPN and CDR2 SVGIG (reference sequence). The CDR3 protein is CAWTLRTGLYSPLHF. The CDR3 DNA reads TGTGCCTGGACCCTCCGGACAGGGCTATACTCACCCCTCCACTTT.

The chain employs TRBV7-8 and TRBJ1-2; D gene unclear. The V gene lost 5 bases and the J gene lost 2 bases, with 6 bases spanning the gap. The CDR3 loop spans 12 amino acids. CDR1 and CDR2 (germline): SGHVS, FQNEAQ. CDR3 nucleotide sequence: TGTGCCAGCAGCCTGCCAAACTATGGCTACACCTTC. Its translation: CASSLPNYGYTF.

V and J are TRBV18 and TRBJ1-1; maybe TRBD1 (5 bases). Per the germline V gene, CDR1 is KGHSH and CDR2 is LQKENI. The CDR3 has 14 residues. Trimming stripped 6 bases from V and 0 bases from J, with 11 bases between. The CDR3, as DNA: TGTGCCAGCTCGCTGGGACGGCTGAACACTGAAGCTTTCTTT. Its translation: CASSLGRLNTEAFF.

The chain employs TRBV30 and TRBJ1-3; possible D gene TRBD1, 6 bases. The CDR3 runs 11 residues. V was clipped by 0 bases and J by 13 bases, with 10 bases between them. The germline CDR1 and CDR2 sequences are GTSNPN and SVGIG (reference sequence). CDR3 coding DNA: TGTGCCTGGAGTGTTAGGGGGAAGATATATTTT. Translating gives CAWSVRGKIYF.

This chain uses TRBV10-1 with TRBJ1-1; D gene ambiguous. This CDR3 is 14 amino acids long. Trimming removed 2 bases at V and 4 bases at J, with 11 bases between. Germline CDR1 and CDR2: WNHNN and SYGVQD (reference sequence). The CDR3 nucleotides read TGCGCCAGCAGTGAGGGAGCTTCAGGCACTGAAGCTTTCTTT. As protein: CASSEGASGTEAFF.

This clone was found a few times. The rearrangement links TRBV6-5 to TRBJ1-6; 7 nucleotides match TRBD1. This CDR3 has 13 amino acids. V was pared by 2 bases and J by 9 bases, with 1 base of the junction left unmatched. Germline CDR1 MNHEY, CDR2 SVGAGI. The CDR3 nucleotides read TGTGCCAGCAGTTACACAGGGGTTTCACCCCTCCACTTT. Its protein product is CASSYTGVSPLHF.

The chain links TRBV19 to TRBJ1-1, with D possibly being TRBD1 (6 bases). Trimming took off 6 bases at V and 3 bases at J, with 11 bases between the two ends. Germline assignment: CDR1 LNHDA and CDR2 SQIVND (reference sequence). The CDR3 consists of 13 residues. CDR3 in amino acids: CASRGQTDTEAFF. The CDR3 nucleotides read TGTGCCAGTAGAGGACAGACGGACACTGAAGCTTTCTTT.

Of note for this clone: Other DNA sequences in the sample encode the same CDR3. V gene TRBV12-3 or TRBV12-4 combines with J gene TRBJ1-1; D unclear. The V and J ends lost 2 bases and 2 bases respectively, with 6 bases between them. This CDR3 contains 13 residues. CDR3 sequence reads: CASSLSLNTEAFF. The DNA for the CDR3 is TGTGCCAGCAGTTTATCCCTTAACACTGAAGCTTTCTTT.

This chain uses TRBV10-2 with TRBJ1-1, with 10 bases matching TRBD1. The CDR3 runs 15 residues. With V trimmed by 8 bases and J by 0 bases, 6 bases remained unmatched. CDR1 WSHSY and CDR2 SAAADI come from the germline V gene. The CDR3 is CASEGQGQMNTEAFF. The CDR3 coding sequence is TGCGCCAGCGAGGGACAGGGGCAAATGAACACTGAAGCTTTCTTT.